A selection of T cell receptor beta chains follows, all from one sample in a study of response to subunit inactivated influenza vaccine. TCRdb processed the RT-PCR reads anew with MiXCR; each CDR3 protein has one entry. The sample holds some 850,000 distinct CDR3 sequences, roughly 18% seen once. The sequencing here drew on PBMCs from blood, taken around 5 days after vaccination. These receptors originate from a man aged 50-60 years who received an inactivated influenza vaccine. The conserved cysteine and the conserved F or W are not part of the CDR3 here. The order of the fields is V gene, clone size, CDR3 protein. Clone size is shown for a subset of rows, as once, few, many or a class of expanded clone.

V gene: TRBV5-1
clone size: .
CDR3 protein: ASSAESNSYNEQF

V gene: TRBV6-2/TRBV6-3
clone size: .
CDR3 protein: ASSRVESGELF

V gene: TRBV18
clone size: many
CDR3 protein: ASSPDREKLF

V gene: TRBV28
clone size: few
CDR3 protein: ASSATTENQPQH

V gene: TRBV7-8
clone size: few
CDR3 protein: ASSPDRGPFYGYT

V gene: TRBV2
clone size: .
CDR3 protein: ASRTGAGNYEQY

V gene: TRBV20-1
clone size: few
CDR3 protein: SARDRGEKLF

V gene: TRBV11-2
clone size: .
CDR3 protein: ASSLEGTGVTTYEQY

V gene: TRBV12-3/TRBV12-4
clone size: .
CDR3 protein: ASSWRSGYLAGGTPGDTQY

V gene: TRBV9
clone size: few
CDR3 protein: ASSVGAPGR

V gene: TRBV21-1
clone size: .
CDR3 protein: ASSKARAGPSSYEQY

V gene: TRBV4-3
clone size: few
CDR3 protein: ASSQQGYSYNEQF

V gene: TRBV5-1
clone size: .
CDR3 protein: ASSPGTERSYNEQF

V gene: TRBV29-1
clone size: .
CDR3 protein: SVDRDRGQTDTQY

V gene: TRBV20-1
clone size: once
CDR3 protein: SARFHRGPSGANVLT

V gene: TRBV6-2/TRBV6-3
clone size: .
CDR3 protein: ASTMDGNTEAF